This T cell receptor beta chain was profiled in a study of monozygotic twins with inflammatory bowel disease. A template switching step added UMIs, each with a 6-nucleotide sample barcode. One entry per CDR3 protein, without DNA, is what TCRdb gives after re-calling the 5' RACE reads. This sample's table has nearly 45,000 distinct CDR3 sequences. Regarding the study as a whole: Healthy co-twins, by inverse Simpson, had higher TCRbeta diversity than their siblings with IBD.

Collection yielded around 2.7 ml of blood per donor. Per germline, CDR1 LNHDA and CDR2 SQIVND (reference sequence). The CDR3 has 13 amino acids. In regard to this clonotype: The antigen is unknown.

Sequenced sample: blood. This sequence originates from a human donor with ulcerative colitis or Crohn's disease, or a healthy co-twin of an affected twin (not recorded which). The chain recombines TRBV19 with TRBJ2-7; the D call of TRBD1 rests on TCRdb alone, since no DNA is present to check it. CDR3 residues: CASSSQQDYEQYF.